This T cell receptor (beta chain) was identified during a study of Ad26.COV2.S vaccination and SARS-CoV-2 variants. This sample's treatment: some 20 received Ad26.COV2.S at low or high dose, single or two shots; 5 received placebo; per-sample allocation not given. After the first vaccine or placebo injection, samples were drawn on day 63. A remark on this clone: Its target is not known.

Repertoires were generated with immunoSEQ multiplex PCR, while TCRdb's copy carries only in-frame clones and drops some. This repertoire shows 300,000 to 400,000 clones, around 87% found once; its top ten account for about 3.5%. Germline lookup yields CDR1 PRHDT and CDR2 FYEKMQ (reference sequence). V was pared by 2 bases and J by 2 bases, with 7 bases between. The CDR3 totals 13 residues. Overall study results and limits: Non-spike TCR breadth showed similarity between vaccine and placebo recipients. People who got the vaccine had more spike-specific TCR breadth than people who got placebo. Reports say spike-specific CD8+ and CD4+ T cell responses covered substantial breadth after vaccination.

The sample in question was peripheral blood, obtained in a trial of Ad26.COV2.S vaccine versus placebo. This rearrangement joins TRBV13 to TRBJ2-7; D possibly uses TRBD1 or TRBD2 (5 bases each). The clonotype comes from a person aged 18-60 years who received the Ad26.COV2.S COVID-19 vaccine or a placebo. CDR3 protein: CASSLRGAYEQYF. CDR3 nucleotides: TGTGCCAGCAGCTTAAGAGGGGCCTACGAGCAGTACTTC.